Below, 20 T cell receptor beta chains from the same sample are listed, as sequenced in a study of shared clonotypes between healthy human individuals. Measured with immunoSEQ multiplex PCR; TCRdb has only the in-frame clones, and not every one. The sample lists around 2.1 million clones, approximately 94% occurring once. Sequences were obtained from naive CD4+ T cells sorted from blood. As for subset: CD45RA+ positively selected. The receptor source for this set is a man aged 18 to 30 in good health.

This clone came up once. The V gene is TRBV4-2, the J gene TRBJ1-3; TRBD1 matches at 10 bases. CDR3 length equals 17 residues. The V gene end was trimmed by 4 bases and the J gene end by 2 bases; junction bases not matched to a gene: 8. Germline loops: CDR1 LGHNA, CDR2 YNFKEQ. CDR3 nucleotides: TGTGCCAGCAGCCCCCGGGACAGGGGCGACACTGGAAACACCATATATTTT. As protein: CASSPRDRGDTGNTIYF.

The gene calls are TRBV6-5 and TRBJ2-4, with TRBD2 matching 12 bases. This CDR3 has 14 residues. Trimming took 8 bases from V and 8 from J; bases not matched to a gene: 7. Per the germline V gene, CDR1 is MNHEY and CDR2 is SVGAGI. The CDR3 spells CASLPTSGRYIQYF. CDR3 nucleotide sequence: TGTGCCAGCTTACCGACTAGCGGGAGATACATTCAGTACTTC.

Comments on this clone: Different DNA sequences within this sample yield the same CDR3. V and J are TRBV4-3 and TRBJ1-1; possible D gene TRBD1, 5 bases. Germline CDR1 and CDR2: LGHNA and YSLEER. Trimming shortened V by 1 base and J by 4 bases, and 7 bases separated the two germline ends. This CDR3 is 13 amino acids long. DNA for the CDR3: TGCGCCAGCAGCCAAGGGAGGGGCACTGAAGCTTTCTTT. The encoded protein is CASSQGRGTEAFF.

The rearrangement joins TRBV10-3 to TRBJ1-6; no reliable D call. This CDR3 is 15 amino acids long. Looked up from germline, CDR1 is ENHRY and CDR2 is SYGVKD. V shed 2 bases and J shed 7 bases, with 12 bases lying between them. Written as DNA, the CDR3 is TGTGCCATCAGTGAGCAGCATGAATCCAATTCACCCCTCCACTTT. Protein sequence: CAISEQHESNSPLHF.

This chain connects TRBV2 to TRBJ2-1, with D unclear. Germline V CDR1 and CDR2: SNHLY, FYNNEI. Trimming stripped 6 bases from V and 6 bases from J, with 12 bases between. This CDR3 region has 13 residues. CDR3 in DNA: TGTGCCAGCAGGAAAGCGCCGGGCAATGAGCAGTTCTTC. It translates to CASRKAPGNEQFF. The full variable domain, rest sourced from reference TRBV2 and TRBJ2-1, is EPEVTQTPSHQVTQMGQEVILRCVPISNHLYFYWYRQILGQKVEFLVSFYNNEISEKSEIFDDQFSVERPDGSNFTLKIRSTKLEDSAMYFCASRKAPGNEQFFGPGTRLTVL.

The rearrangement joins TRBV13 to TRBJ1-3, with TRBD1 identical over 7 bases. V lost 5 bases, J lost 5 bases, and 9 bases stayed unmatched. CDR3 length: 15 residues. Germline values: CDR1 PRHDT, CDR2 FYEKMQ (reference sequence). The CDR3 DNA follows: TGTGCCAGCAGCCGATGGACAGGCCAACGAAACACCATATATTTT. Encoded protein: CASSRWTGQRNTIYF.

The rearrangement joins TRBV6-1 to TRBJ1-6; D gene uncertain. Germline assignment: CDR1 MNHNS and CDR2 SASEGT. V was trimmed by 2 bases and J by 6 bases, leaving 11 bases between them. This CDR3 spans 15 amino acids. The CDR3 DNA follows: TGTGCCAGCAGTGAACTGGAGACCCGTAATTCACCCCTCCACTTT. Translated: CASSELETRNSPLHF.

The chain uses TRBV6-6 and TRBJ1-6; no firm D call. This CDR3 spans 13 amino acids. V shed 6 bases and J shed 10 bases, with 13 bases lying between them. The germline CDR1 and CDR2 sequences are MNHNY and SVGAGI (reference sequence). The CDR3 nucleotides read TGTGCCAGCAGCAAGTCTATGGCCTCACCCCTCCACTTT. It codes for CASSKSMASPLHF.

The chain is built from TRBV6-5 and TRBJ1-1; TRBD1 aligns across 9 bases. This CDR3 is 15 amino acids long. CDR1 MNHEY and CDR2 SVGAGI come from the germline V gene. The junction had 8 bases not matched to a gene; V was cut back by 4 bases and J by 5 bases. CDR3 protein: CASSLNRGLGTEAFF. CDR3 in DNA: TGTGCCAGCAGTTTAAACAGGGGGCTGGGGACTGAAGCTTTCTTT.

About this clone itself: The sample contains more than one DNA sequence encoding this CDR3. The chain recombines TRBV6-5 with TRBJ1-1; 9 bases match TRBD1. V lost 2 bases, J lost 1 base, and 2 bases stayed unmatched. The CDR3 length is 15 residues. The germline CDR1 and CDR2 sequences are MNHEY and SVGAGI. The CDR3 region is CASSYPGQGNTEAFF. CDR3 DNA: TGTGCCAGCAGTTACCCGGGACAGGGGAACACTGAAGCTTTCTTT.

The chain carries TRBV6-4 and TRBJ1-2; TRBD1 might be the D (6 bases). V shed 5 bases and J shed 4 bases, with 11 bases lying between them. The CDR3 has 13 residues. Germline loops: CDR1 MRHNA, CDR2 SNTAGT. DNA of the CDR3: TGTGCCAGCAGTTCAGGGGCGGGCTATGGCTACACCTTC. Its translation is CASSSGAGYGYTF.

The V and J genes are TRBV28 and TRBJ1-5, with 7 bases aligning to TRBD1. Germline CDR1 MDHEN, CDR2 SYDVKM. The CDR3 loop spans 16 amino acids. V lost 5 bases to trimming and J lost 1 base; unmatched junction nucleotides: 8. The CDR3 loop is CASSLPGGMSNQPQHF. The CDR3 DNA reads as TGTGCCAGCAGTCTCCCAGGGGGGATGAGCAATCAGCCCCAGCATTTT. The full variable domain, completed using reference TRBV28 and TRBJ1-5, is DVKVTQSSRYLVKRTGEKVFLECVQDMDHENMFWYRQDPGLGLRLIYFSYDVKMKEKGDIPEGYSVSREKKERFSLILESASTNQTSMYLCASSLPGGMSNQPQHFGDGTRLSIL.

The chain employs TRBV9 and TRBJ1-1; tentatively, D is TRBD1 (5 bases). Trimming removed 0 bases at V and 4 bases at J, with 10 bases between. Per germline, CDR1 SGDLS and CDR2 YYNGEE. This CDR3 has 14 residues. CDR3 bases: TGTGCCAGCAGCGTAGTCGACAGTCTCACTGAAGCTTTCTTT. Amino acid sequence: CASSVVDSLTEAFF.

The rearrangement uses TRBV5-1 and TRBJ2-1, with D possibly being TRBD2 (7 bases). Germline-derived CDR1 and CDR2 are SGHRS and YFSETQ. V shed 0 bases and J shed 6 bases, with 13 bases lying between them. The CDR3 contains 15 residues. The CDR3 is CASSLASGGPNEQFF. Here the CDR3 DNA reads TGCGCCAGCAGCTTGGCGTCGGGGGGCCCCAATGAGCAGTTCTTC.

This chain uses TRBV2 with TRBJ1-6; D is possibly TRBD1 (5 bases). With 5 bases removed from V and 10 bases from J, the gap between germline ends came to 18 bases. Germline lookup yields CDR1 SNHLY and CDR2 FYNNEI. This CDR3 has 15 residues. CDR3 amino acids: CASSQRGQGSSPLHF. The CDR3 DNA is TGTGCCAGCAGTCAAAGGGGCCAGGGAAGCTCACCCCTCCACTTT. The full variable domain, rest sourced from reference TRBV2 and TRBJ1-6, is EPEVTQTPSHQVTQMGQEVILRCVPISNHLYFYWYRQILGQKVEFLVSFYNNEISEKSEIFDDQFSVERPDGSNFTLKIRSTKLEDSAMYFCASSQRGQGSSPLHFGNGTRLTVT.

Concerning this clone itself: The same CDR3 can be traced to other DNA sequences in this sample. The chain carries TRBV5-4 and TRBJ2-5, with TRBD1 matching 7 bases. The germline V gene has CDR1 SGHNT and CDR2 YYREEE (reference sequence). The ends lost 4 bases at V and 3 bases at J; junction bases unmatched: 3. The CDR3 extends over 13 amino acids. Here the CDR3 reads CASSLGQKETQYF. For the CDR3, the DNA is TGTGCCAGCAGCCTGGGACAGAAAGAGACCCAGTACTTC.

CDR3 nucleotide sequence: TGTGCCAGCAGCTTAGTTGAGGGGGCCTCGGAAAAACTGTTTTTT. Amino acid sequence: CASSLVEGASEKLFF. V and J are TRBV7-9 and TRBJ1-4; TRBD1 matches at 7 bases. Germline values: CDR1 SEHNR, CDR2 FQNEAQ (reference sequence). The V segment lost 1 base and the J segment 8 bases; nucleotides outside the gene matches: 7. This CDR3 contains 15 residues.

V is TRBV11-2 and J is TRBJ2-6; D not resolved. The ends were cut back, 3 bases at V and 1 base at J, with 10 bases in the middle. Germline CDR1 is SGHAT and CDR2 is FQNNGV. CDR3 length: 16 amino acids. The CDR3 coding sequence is TGTGCCAGCAGCTTTCGACTTCTTTCTGGGGCCAACGTCCTGACTTTC. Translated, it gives CASSFRLLSGANVLTF.

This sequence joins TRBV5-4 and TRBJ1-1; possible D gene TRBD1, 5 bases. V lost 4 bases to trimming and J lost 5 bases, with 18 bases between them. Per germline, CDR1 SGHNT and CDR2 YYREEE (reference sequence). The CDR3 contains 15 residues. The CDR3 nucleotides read TGTGCCAGCAGCCAGGCGTCGTCGGGGGGTACTGAAGCTTTCTTT. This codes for CASSQASSGGTEAFF.

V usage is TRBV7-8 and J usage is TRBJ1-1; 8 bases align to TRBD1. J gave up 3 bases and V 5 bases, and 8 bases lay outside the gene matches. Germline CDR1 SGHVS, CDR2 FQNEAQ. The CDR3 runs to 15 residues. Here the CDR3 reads CASSGRTGMDTEAFF. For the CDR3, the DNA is TGTGCCAGCAGCGGGCGGACAGGGATGGACACTGAAGCTTTCTTT.